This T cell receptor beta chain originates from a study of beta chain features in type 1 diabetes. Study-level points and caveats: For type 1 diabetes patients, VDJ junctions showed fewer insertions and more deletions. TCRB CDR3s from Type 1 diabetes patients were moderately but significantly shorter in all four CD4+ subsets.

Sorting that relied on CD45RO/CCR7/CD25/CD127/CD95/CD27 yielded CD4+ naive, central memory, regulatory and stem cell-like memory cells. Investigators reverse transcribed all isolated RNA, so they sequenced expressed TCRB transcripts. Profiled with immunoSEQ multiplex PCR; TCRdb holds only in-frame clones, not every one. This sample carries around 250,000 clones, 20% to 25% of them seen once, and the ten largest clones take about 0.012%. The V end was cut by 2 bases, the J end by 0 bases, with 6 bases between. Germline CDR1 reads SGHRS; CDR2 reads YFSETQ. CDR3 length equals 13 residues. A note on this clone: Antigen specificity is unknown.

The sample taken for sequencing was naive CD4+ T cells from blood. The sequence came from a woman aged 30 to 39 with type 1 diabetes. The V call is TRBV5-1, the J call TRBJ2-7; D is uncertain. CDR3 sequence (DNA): TGCGCCAGCAGCTTTGTCGGCTCCTACGAGCAGTACTTC. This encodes CASSFVGSYEQYF.